Listed below are T cell receptor beta chains from one sample, sequenced in a study of cytomegalovirus exposure and HLA in healthy donors. TCRdb's table, derived via immunoSEQ multiplex PCR, lists solely in-frame clones and lacks some. Altogether approximately 100,000 clones are present, under 85% being singletons, with the ten largest covering roughly 8%. The sequencing input was PBMCs. Receptors originate from a man aged 40-49 years in good health and CMV-seronegative. The CDR3 runs from the conserved cysteine through the conserved F or W. D genes are given only for firm matches. The size of a clone is reported for some rows only, either as once, few or many, or as a class for expanded clones.

D gene,clone size,J gene,V gene,CDR3 length,CDR3 protein,CDR3 DNA
NA,NA,TRBJ2-7,TRBV7-2,13,CASSLTQGYEQYF,TGTGCCAGCAGCTTAACCCAGGGTTACGAGCAGTACTTC
TRBD1,NA,TRBJ1-4,TRBV28,14,CASSPTGGSEKLFF,TGTGCCAGCAGCCCAACAGGGGGCTCTGAAAAACTGTTTTTT
NA,NA,TRBJ1-4,TRBV4-3,16,CASSQDAHVANEKLFF,TGCGCCAGCAGCCAAGACGCGCACGTTGCTAATGAAAAACTGTTTTTT
NA,NA,TRBJ1-1,TRBV29-1,11,CSVRGGTEAFF,TGCAGCGTTCGAGGGGGCACTGAAGCTTTCTTT
TRBD1,few,TRBJ1-5,TRBV6-5,14,CASRASGGRQPQHF,TGTGCCAGCAGAGCCTCAGGGGGCAGACAGCCCCAGCATTTT
NA,NA,TRBJ2-5,TRBV15,15,CATSRAAGHGETQYF,TGTGCCACCAGCAGAGCGGCAGGACATGGGGAGACCCAGTACTTC
NA,NA,TRBJ1-2,TRBV7-6,15,CASSSGRVSNYGYTF,TGTGCCAGCAGCTCCGGTCGGGTTTCTAACTATGGCTACACCTTC
NA,NA,TRBJ1-1,TRBV6-1,14,CASTRGGSNTEAFF,TGTGCCAGCACCCGGGGGGGGTCGAACACTGAAGCTTTCTTT
NA,once,TRBJ1-2,TRBV5-6,13,CASSLGGSYGYTF,TGTGCCAGCAGCTTGGGGGGCAGCTATGGCTACACCTTC
NA,few,TRBJ2-2,TRBV6-5,12,CASSWGAGELFF,TGTGCCAGCAGCTGGGGGGCCGGGGAGCTGTTTTTT
TRBD2,NA,TRBJ2-7,TRBV18,14,CASSPQAGGYEQYF,TGTGCCAGCTCACCACAGGCGGGGGGCTACGAGCAGTACTTC
TRBD1,NA,TRBJ1-1,TRBV4-2,13,CASSQNRQGEAFF,TGTGCCAGCAGCCAAAATAGACAGGGTGAAGCTTTCTTT
NA,once,TRBJ1-2,TRBV13,14,CASSYPPEDYGYTF,TGTGCCAGCAGCTACCCCCCGGAGGACTATGGCTACACCTTC
TRBD1,few,TRBJ1-1,TRBV29-1,13,CSVVGGRNTEAFF,TGCAGCGTTGTAGGGGGCCGAAACACTGAAGCTTTCTTT
TRBD2,medium-sized,TRBJ2-1,TRBV5-1,16,CASSLSGLGLGNEQFF,TGCGCCAGCAGCTTGTCAGGGCTAGGACTAGGCAATGAGCAGTTCTTC
NA,once,TRBJ1-1,TRBV18,13,CASSPPGGIEAFF,TGTGCCAGCTCACCACCGGGGGGTATTGAAGCTTTCTTT
NA,few,TRBJ2-2,TRBV6-1,16,CASSEDREKLTGELFF,TGTGCCAGCAGTGAAGACAGAGAGAAATTGACCGGGGAGCTGTTTTTT
TRBD1,NA,TRBJ1-1,TRBV18,16,CASSILIQGVNTEAFF,TGTGCCAGCTCCATTTTGATTCAGGGGGTGAACACTGAAGCTTTCTTT